This TCR beta chain was recorded in a study of T cell responses to AZD1222 COVID-19 vaccine listed by TCRdb under 2021. Regarding the research as a whole: TCR sequencing covered fewer than 250 trial participants: nearly 210 given two doses of AZD1222 and approximately 26 given two doses of MenACWY control vaccine. Trial participants were enrolled by age into subgroups of 18-55, 56-69 and 70-plus years, and around 140, 26 and 57 TCR-sequenced participants, respectively, were included in these subgroups. The study at large found these results: After two AZD1222 doses, both the breadth and the depth of spike-specific TCRs were significantly higher than at day 0 and than in MenACWY recipients. In the small 56-69-year group, the increase in depth fell short of significance, most likely because of low power. Conclusions about previously exposed vaccinees were limited because only six or seven AZD1222 recipients were SARS-CoV-2 seropositive at baseline. Participants were mostly white British and included more females than males, and it was suggested by the authors that clonal diversity may have been underestimated. Because no day 14 peak-response samples were available, the repertoires could be characterized only after the peak T cell response. Nearly half of unique spike-specific TCRs reportedly recognized epitopes outside regions mutated in the B.1.351 and B.1.1.7 variants. CD4 TCRs associated with the vaccine covered the entire spike protein, and the dominant responses were in regions 160-218 and 743-854.

A note on this clone: The specificity of this receptor is unknown. No qualities accompany the bases; no much larger clone lies one base away.

The CDR3 measures 14 amino acids from cysteine to phenylalanine. The only DNA kept is the CDR3, 42 bases in frame from the first base. CDR1 and CDR2 were assigned from the germline V gene (reference sequence) as SGHNT and YYREEE. V ends up 0 bases short and J 6 bases short, with an unmatched junction base count of 4. According to the study, the label for this sample's time point signals: about 28 days (+/-7) after the second vaccine dose. AZD1222 recipients whose second dose came at about 4 weeks and those whose second dose came at about 12 weeks were combined into one group, since spike-specific TCR depth and breadth did not differ between the two schedules. Samples from vaccinated people were obtained from the UK trials COV001 and COV002, which included a single-blind randomized controlled phase 2/3 trial of AZD1222 (ChAdOx1 nCoV-19) in healthy adults. For TCRbeta chain sequencing, PBMC samples were collected from trial participants at day 0 and at day 28 after the second dose.

The CDR3 regions of human TCRbeta chains were subjected to immunosequencing. Concerning the study's data processing: Repertoire TCRs were matched against a reference library of SARS-CoV-2-specific TCRs generated with the MIRA antigen-specificity platform. Breadth was defined as the fraction of unique TCRs that were SARS-CoV-2-associated, and depth was defined as the fraction of total T cells that were SARS-CoV-2-associated. Each spike-specific TCR was assigned to its reactive spike region and to a CD4 or CD8 class using the MIRA data. Log10-transformed breadth and depth values were compared by one-way ANOVA with Sidak's multiple comparisons tests. TCRdb provides this immuneACCESS table in a form limited to in-frame rearrangements. Some clones are lacking; in checked studies, under half of them reflect an unresolved V gene, and why the rest are absent is not known. Clonal size and the V and J genes are those of that table, whereas D and trimming came from the DNA. This sample holds some 98,000 clones; almost 90% were observed only once. Roughly 15% of the sample comes from the top ten.

The chain links TRBV5-4 with TRBJ1-2, with 8 central nucleotides matching TRBD1. This receptor was obtained from an adult who received the AZD1222 COVID-19 vaccine. The source material was peripheral blood, sampled 28 days after the second AZD1222 dose. The nucleotide sequence is TGTGCCAGCAGCTTGGCTCAGGGGGCAGATGGCTACACCTTC. Translated, it gives CASSLAQGADGYTF. Reference TRBV5-4 and TRBJ1-2 proteins supply the regions before and after the CDR3; the full variable domain is: ETGVTQSPTHLIKTRGQQVTLRCSSQSGHNTVSWYQQALGQGPQFIFQYYREEENGRGNFPPRFSGLQFPNYSSELNVNALELDDSALYLCASSLAQGADGYTFGSGTRLTVV.